The 31 T cell receptor beta chains given below trace back to one sample, sequenced in a study of blood T cells in healthy people across ages. Primers used in a second PCR of roughly 6 to 11 cycles were a sample-barcoded 5' primer and a J-beta primer mix. A single record per CDR3 protein comes from TCRdb applying MiXCR to the 5' RACE reads. Here the sample spans 1.5 million to 2 million distinct CDR3 sequences, 28% being singletons. The sample taken for sequencing was blood. Source of these receptors: a woman aged 25 to 39 in good health.

J is TRBJ1-3 and V is TRBV6-5; D ambiguous. Trimming removed 6 bases at V and 0 bases at J, with 12 bases between. In germline, CDR1 is MNHEY, CDR2 SVGAGI. CDR3 size: 15 residues. The CDR3 is CASRPTMSSGNTIYF. CDR3 coding DNA: TGTGCCAGCAGGCCGACGATGAGCTCTGGAAACACCATATATTTT.

This clonotype was seen only once. Its ends do not fully match the called genes, so a read error is possible. V gene TRBV5-1 combines with J gene TRBJ1-4; D perhaps matches TRBD1 (5 bases). Germline V lookup: CDR1 SGHRS, CDR2 YFSETQ. The CDR3 sequence is 16 residues long. CDR3 sequence: CASGGSGTPENEKRFF. DNA for the CDR3: TGCGCCAGCGGAGGATCTGGGACGCCGGAAAATGAAAAACGGTTTTTT.

Many counts were recorded for this clonotype. The CDR3 DNA reads TGCGCCAGCAGCTTCGGACCCACCTATGGCTACACCTTC. Translating gives CASSFGPTYGYTF. The chain couples TRBV5-1 to TRBJ1-2; D gene unclear. Per germline, CDR1 SGHRS and CDR2 YFSETQ. There are 13 residues in the CDR3. V dropped 2 bases and J dropped 4 bases, with 9 bases sitting between them.

The chain is built from TRBV9 and TRBJ2-7; 7 bases line up with TRBD1. Per the germline V gene, CDR1 is SGDLS and CDR2 is YYNGEE. Trimming removed 4 bases from V and 3 bases from J; junction bases left unmatched: 7. The CDR3 runs 14 residues. Written as DNA, the CDR3 is TGTGCCAGCAGCACCTCGGACAGGAGCTACGAGCAGTACTTC. Protein: CASSTSDRSYEQYF.

A word on this clonotype: A much larger clone differs by one base, so this may be a read error. The chain carries TRBV20-1 and TRBJ2-7; D is perhaps TRBD1 (6 bases). The CDR3 contains 12 residues. Germline assignment: CDR1 DFQATT and CDR2 SNEGSKA (reference sequence). CDR3 coding DNA: TGCAGGGCTAGGGAAGGACAGAACGAGCAGTACTTC. This gives the protein CRAREGQNEQYF.

In its sample, this clonotype was seen many times. The chain combines TRBV24-1 with TRBJ1-2; 7 nucleotides agree with TRBD1. Germline values: CDR1 KGHDR, CDR2 SFDVKD. V lost 3 bases and J lost 2; bases outside the gene matches: 2. The CDR3 runs to 14 residues. The CDR3 nucleotides are TGTGCCACCAGTGATACGGGACAGAACTATGGCTACACCTTC. Amino acid sequence: CATSDTGQNYGYTF.

This clonotype was counted a few times. V gene TRBV6-5 combines with J gene TRBJ1-4, with TRBD1 matching 9 bases. The V gene end was trimmed by 8 bases and the J gene end by 12 bases; junction bases not matched to a gene: 10. The CDR3 consists of 13 residues. CDR1 and CDR2 from the germline V gene are MNHEY and SVGAGI. DNA for the CDR3: TGTGCCAGCTCTCCGGGACAGGGAAATCAACTGTTTTTT. Translating gives CASSPGQGNQLFF.

Only a few counts were recorded for this clonotype. The chain employs TRBV27 and TRBJ2-5; 8 bases align to TRBD1. The CDR3 sequence is 15 residues long. V shed 6 bases and J 2 bases; nucleotides not matched to a gene: 8. Germline values: CDR1 MNHEY, CDR2 SMNVEV (reference sequence). DNA of the CDR3: TGTGCCAGCAGCGACAGGGGTAGAGGGCAAGAGACCCAGTACTTC. Amino acid sequence: CASSDRGRGQETQYF.

The chain combines TRBV15 with TRBJ2-4; 8 bases agree with TRBD1. With V trimmed by 3 bases and J by 13 bases, 17 bases remained unmatched. Looked up from germline, CDR1 is LNHNV and CDR2 is YYDKDF (reference sequence). The length of the CDR3 is 16 residues. As DNA, the CDR3 is TGTGCCACCAGCAGCCAGCGAACAGGGGGGAGGAGTGAGCAGTACTTC. This sequence encodes CATSSQRTGGRSEQYF.

The V call is TRBV20-1, the J call TRBJ2-3, with D unresolved. Per the germline V gene, CDR1 is DFQATT and CDR2 is SNEGSKA (reference sequence). CDR3 size: 12 residues. Trimming removed 3 bases from V and 1 base from J, with 5 bases in between. In DNA, the CDR3 is TGCAGTGCTAGTTGGGGCACAGATACGCAGTATTTT. It codes for CSASWGTDTQYF.

This chain joins TRBV7-2 and TRBJ2-5; a possible D gene is TRBD2 (6 bases). The CDR3 has 15 amino acids. Germline V gene data show CDR1 as SGHTA and CDR2 as FQGNSA. Trimming pared 2 bases from V and 4 bases from J, leaving 14 bases between. The CDR3 spells CASSLLPRETETQYF. The CDR3 nucleotides are TGTGCCAGCAGCTTACTTCCCCGGGAGACAGAGACCCAGTACTTC.

The rearrangement joins TRBV5-1 to TRBJ2-3, with D maybe TRBD1 (5 bases). V lost 2 bases to trimming and J lost 0 bases, with 16 bases between them. Germline loops: CDR1 SGHRS, CDR2 YFSETQ. The CDR3 extends over 17 amino acids. This CDR3 reads CASSFRPGASSTDTQYF. The CDR3 bases are TGCGCCAGCAGCTTCCGGCCTGGGGCATCTAGCACAGATACGCAGTATTTT. Complete variable domain (other parts from reference TRBV5-1 and TRBJ2-3): KAGVTQTPRYLIKTRGQQVTLSCSPISGHRSVSWYQQTPGQGLQFLFEYFSETQRNKGNFPGRFSGRQFSNSRSEMNVSTLELGDSALYLCASSFRPGASSTDTQYFGPGTRLTVL.

A single count supports this clonotype. The V call is TRBV20-1, the J call TRBJ2-5, with D perhaps matching TRBD2 (5 bases). The ends were cut back, 4 bases at V and 0 bases at J, with 18 bases in the middle. CDR3 size: 16 residues. The germline CDR1 and CDR2 sequences are DFQATT and SNEGSKA (reference sequence). The CDR3 sequence: CSATMDARGNQETQYF. The CDR3 DNA reads as TGCAGTGCTACCATGGACGCACGAGGGAACCAAGAGACCCAGTACTTC.

The chain combines TRBV5-1 with TRBJ2-1; 7 nucleotides align to TRBD1. Germline assignment: CDR1 SGHRS and CDR2 YFSETQ. The CDR3 sequence is 14 residues long. Unmatched junction bases numbered 3, after V lost 0 bases and J lost 6 bases. The CDR3 spells CASSLGQGSNEQFF. The CDR3 DNA reads as TGCGCCAGCAGCTTGGGACAGGGAAGCAATGAGCAGTTCTTC. Based on the CDR3 plus reference TRBV5-1 and TRBJ2-1, the full variable domain is KAGVTQTPRYLIKTRGQQVTLSCSPISGHRSVSWYQQTPGQGLQFLFEYFSETQRNKGNFPGRFSGRQFSNSRSEMNVSTLELGDSALYLCASSLGQGSNEQFFGPGTRLTVL.

The V call is TRBV3-1, the J call TRBJ2-7, with 11 nucleotides matching TRBD2. The V gene's germline CDR1 is LGHDT and CDR2 YNNKEL (reference sequence). J was trimmed by 0 bases and V by 0 bases; bases with no gene match: 7. The CDR3 contains 18 residues. The CDR3 nucleotides read TGTGCCAGCAGCCAAGACCCACTAGCGGGGGTTTTCTCCTACGAGCAGTACTTC. Translated: CASSQDPLAGVFSYEQYF.

The J gene is TRBJ2-3, the V gene TRBV20-1, with TRBD2 matching over 8 bases. V lost 2 bases, J lost 1 base, and 2 bases stayed unmatched. The CDR3 is made up of 14 amino acids. Germline CDR1 and CDR2: DFQATT and SNEGSKA (reference sequence). In DNA, the CDR3 is TGCAGTGCTAGACCCGGGGGGGGCACAGATACGCAGTATTTT. It codes for CSARPGGGTDTQYF.

The chain carries TRBV6-2 or TRBV6-3 and TRBJ2-4; no reliable D call. The germline V and J ends were trimmed by 5 bases and 0 bases, with 14 bases remaining between them. The CDR3 totals 16 residues. The germline V gene has CDR1 MNHEY and CDR2 SVGEGT. The CDR3 coding sequence is TGTGCCAGCAGTCTAAGTGGAAAACTAGCCAAAAACATTCAGTACTTC. Translation: CASSLSGKLAKNIQYF.

This clonotype occurred many times. V is TRBV5-1 and J is TRBJ2-1; no firm D call. The CDR3 has 12 amino acids. The V end was cut by 0 bases, the J end by 6 bases, with 4 bases between. The germline CDR1 and CDR2 sequences are SGHRS and YFSETQ. CDR3 in DNA: TGCGCCAGCAGCTTGGAATCCAATGAGCAGTTCTTC. Translating it yields CASSLESNEQFF. The whole variable domain, remainder taken from reference TRBV5-1 and TRBJ2-1, is KAGVTQTPRYLIKTRGQQVTLSCSPISGHRSVSWYQQTPGQGLQFLFEYFSETQRNKGNFPGRFSGRQFSNSRSEMNVSTLELGDSALYLCASSLESNEQFFGPGTRLTVL.

Note on this clonotype: A much more abundant neighbour one base away suggests this may be a read error. The chain carries TRBV29-1 and TRBJ2-1; tentatively, D is TRBD1 (5 bases). The CDR3 totals 13 residues. V lost 0 bases and J 8 bases, leaving 11 bases between the germline ends. Germline V lookup: CDR1 SQVTM, CDR2 ANQGSEA. For the CDR3, the DNA is TGCAGCGTTGAAGATCATAAGGGGCATGAGCAGTTCTTC. It is translated as CSVEDHKGHEQFF.

This clonotype was recorded at least ten times. V usage is TRBV7-2 and J usage is TRBJ2-5; no clear D. Germline V gene data show CDR1 as SGHTA and CDR2 as FQGNSA. This CDR3 region has 13 residues. The V end was cut by 3 bases, the J end by 2 bases, with 7 bases between. The CDR3 is CASSFGNQETQYF. The CDR3 DNA follows: TGTGCCAGCAGCTTCGGTAATCAAGAGACCCAGTACTTC.

The rearrangement links TRBV7-9 to TRBJ1-1; D remains unclear. The CDR3 totals 14 residues. Trimming took 0 bases from V and 3 from J, leaving 8 bases between them. Germline V gene lookup returns CDR1 SEHNR and CDR2 FQNEAQ (reference sequence). The CDR3 sequence is CASSLARGDTEAFF. CDR3 in DNA: TGTGCCAGCAGCTTAGCGCGTGGGGACACTGAAGCTTTCTTT. Complete variable domain (other parts from reference TRBV7-9 and TRBJ1-1): DTGVSQNPRHKITKRGQNVTFRCDPISEHNRLYWYRQTLGQGPEFLTYFQNEAQLEKSRLLSDRFSAERPKGSFSTLEIQRTEQGDSAMYLCASSLARGDTEAFFGQGTRLTVV.

This clonotype was detected a few times. The rearrangement joins TRBV10-3 to TRBJ1-2; 7 bases are shared with TRBD1. CDR3 size: 15 residues. With V trimmed by 8 bases and J by 5 bases, 14 bases remained unmatched. Germline lookup yields CDR1 ENHRY and CDR2 SYGVKD. CDR3 sequence reads: CAIGAGSIQGYGYTF. CDR3 DNA sequence: TGTGCCATCGGAGCCGGGAGTATACAGGGGTATGGCTACACCTTC.

A few counts support this clonotype. The J gene is TRBJ2-7, the V gene TRBV7-6; D ambiguous. V was pared by 3 bases and J by 9 bases, with 15 bases between. This CDR3 comprises 13 residues. The germline V gene has CDR1 SGHVS and CDR2 FNYEAQ. CDR3 protein: CASSFLTITGQYF. CDR3 DNA: TGTGCCAGCAGCTTCCTAACTATAACCGGGCAGTACTTC. The full variable domain, in which reference TRBV7-6 and TRBJ2-7 provide the parts outside the CDR3, is GAGVSQSPRYKVTKRGQDVALRCDPISGHVSLYWYRQALGQGPEFLTYFNYEAQQDKSGLPNDRFSAERPEGSISTLTIQRTEQRDSAMYRCASSFLTITGQYFGPGTRLTVT.

This clonotype has only a few counts. This chain connects TRBV5-1 to TRBJ2-1; 11 bases match TRBD1. J lost 6 bases, V lost 7 bases, and 9 bases had no gene match. The CDR3 extends over 15 amino acids. The V gene's germline CDR1 is SGHRS and CDR2 YFSETQ. Here the CDR3 reads CASEFGGTGGNEQFF. CDR3 in DNA: TGCGCCAGCGAATTTGGCGGGACAGGGGGCAATGAGCAGTTCTTC. Combining the CDR3 with reference TRBV5-1 and TRBJ2-1 gives the whole variable domain KAGVTQTPRYLIKTRGQQVTLSCSPISGHRSVSWYQQTPGQGLQFLFEYFSETQRNKGNFPGRFSGRQFSNSRSEMNVSTLELGDSALYLCASEFGGTGGNEQFFGPGTRLTVL.

Concerning this clonotype itself: A much larger clone lies a single base off, so this may be a read error. This chain uses TRBV9 with TRBJ2-4, with D tentatively TRBD2 (7 bases). The CDR3 consists of 14 residues. V was trimmed by 0 bases and J by 12 bases, leaving 16 bases between them. Germline V gives CDR1 SGDLS, CDR2 YYNGEE. The CDR3 DNA reads TGTGCCAGCAGCGTAGACAGGGCGGGGGACAATCAGTACTTC. It codes for CASSVDRAGDNQYF.

This clonotype was detected ten times or more. This chain links TRBV9 with TRBJ2-1; D not certain. CDR3 length equals 15 residues. V was clipped by 4 bases and J by 7 bases, with 18 bases between them. Germline V gene sequence: CDR1 SGDLS, CDR2 YYNGEE. The CDR3 spells CASSPLVGSGNEQFF. The CDR3 DNA is TGTGCCAGCAGCCCTCTAGTGGGGTCTGGGAATGAGCAGTTCTTC.

This clonotype was detected a few times. The J gene is TRBJ2-7, the V gene TRBV5-1; 7 nucleotides match TRBD1. V was pared by 1 base and J by 2 bases, with 6 bases of the junction left unmatched. Germline assignment: CDR1 SGHRS and CDR2 YFSETQ. The CDR3 covers 15 residues. This chain's CDR3 is CASSLIGQEPYEQYF. The CDR3 coding sequence is TGCGCCAGCAGCTTGATAGGACAGGAGCCCTACGAGCAGTACTTC.

The genes are TRBV20-1 and TRBJ1-5, with D perhaps TRBD1 (5 bases). The ends were cut back, 0 bases at V and 5 bases at J, with 11 bases in the middle. Germline V gene lookup returns CDR1 DFQATT and CDR2 SNEGSKA (reference sequence). The CDR3 length is 14 residues. The CDR3 bases are TGCAGTGCTAGAGATGACAGAAGTTATCAGCCCCAGCATTTT. This gives the protein CSARDDRSYQPQHF.

The genes are TRBV9 and TRBJ2-1, with TRBD2 matching 10 bases. With 0 bases clipped from V and 10 bases from J, the junction kept 1 base outside the gene matches. The germline V gene has CDR1 SGDLS and CDR2 YYNGEE. CDR3 length equals 13 residues. CDR3 sequence reads: CASSVEAGGEQFF. The DNA for the CDR3 is TGTGCCAGCAGCGTAGAAGCGGGAGGGGAGCAGTTCTTC.

This clonotype was found a few times. The CDR3: CSAQGSASNQPQHF. The CDR3 coding sequence is TGCAGTGCCCAGGGTTCGGCGAGCAATCAGCCCCAGCATTTT. The chain is built from TRBV20-1 and TRBJ1-5; a weak D match, TRBD1 (5 bases). This CDR3 comprises 14 residues. V was trimmed by 6 bases and J by 1 base, leaving 13 bases between them. The germline gives CDR1 DFQATT, CDR2 SNEGSKA (reference sequence).

This clonotype was seen a few times. V is TRBV28 and J is TRBJ2-7; 7 bases are a match to TRBD2. CDR1 and CDR2 from the germline V gene are MDHEN and SYDVKM. J was trimmed by 4 bases and V by 5 bases; bases with no gene match: 11. This CDR3 is 15 amino acids long. CDR3 sequence reads: CASSAPPSGVYEQYF. The CDR3 DNA is TGTGCCAGCAGTGCCCCTCCCAGCGGGGTTTACGAGCAGTACTTC. Full variable domain (rest looked up from reference TRBV28 and TRBJ2-7): DVKVTQSSRYLVKRTGEKVFLECVQDMDHENMFWYRQDPGLGLRLIYFSYDVKMKEKGDIPEGYSVSREKKERFSLILESASTNQTSMYLCASSAPPSGVYEQYFGPGTRLTVT.